This is a list of T cell receptor beta chains from one sample in a study of glioma-infiltrating T cells. One entry per CDR3 protein results from TCRdb running MiXCR on the multiplex PCR reads. The sample shows about 99,000 distinct CDR3 sequences, 29% of them seen only once. Sequencing input: glioma tissue, nonneoplastic brain tissue, or PBMCs (not recorded which). These receptors were obtained from a human donor with low-grade glioma or glioblastoma, undergoing nonglioma brain surgery, or in good health (not recorded which). The conserved cysteine and the conserved F or W are not part of the CDR3 here.

v_gene,CDR3aa
TRBV4-1,ASSQQGDTEAF
TRBV6-5,ASSYREAGYTFGSGTGELF
TRBV29-1,SVPAGGQYEQY
TRBV4-3,ASSQDLAITGLKDIQY
TRBV12-3/TRBV12-4,TSSTTTGRSQHQH
TRBV7-6,ASSLLAGGLDTQY
TRBV7-9,ASSLVANTEAF
TRBV5-1,ASSLQGGGTDTQY
TRBV4-1,ASSQSWGLRNTEAF
TRBV12-3/TRBV12-4,ASSSGTANGPQH
TRBV6-1,ASSTSLEPQH
TRBV7-2,ASSFETSTDTQY
TRBV7-2,ASSFAGLEGEDTQY
TRBV7-2,ASSRGPLQPQH
TRBV5-1,ASSLLALGEYNEQF
TRBV7-6,ASSLMSGGRDQPQH
TRBV4-1,ASSQPDRGSSPLH
TRBV6-1,ASCAGISYEQY
TRBV12-3/TRBV12-4,ASSHPKGQAYEQF
TRBV5-1,ASSPFSGDSYEQY
TRBV19,ASTAQGVAKNIQY
TRBV20-1,SASDNLPPDTQY
TRBV6-1,ASSNSNEQF
TRBV19,ASARDRRFGYT
TRBV18,ASSPDRETEAF
TRBV19,ASSIDLAEGATDTQY
TRBV7-2,ASSFPQGNSPLH
TRBV12-3/TRBV12-4,ASRLWGNEQF
TRBV28,ASSRRPGANVLT
TRBV3-1,ASSQGGGGSNQPQH
TRBV28,ASSFSGLSFYICSYFDRDRGAF
TRBV7-9,ASRPLGGYEQY
TRBV11-1,ASRRLGDPNSPLH
TRBV7-2,ASSMTSGGYEQY
TRBV6-6,ASSYSVGNSGNTIY
TRBV20-1,SARAPGMENTEAF
TRBV14,ASSQEVLSAPLH
TRBV5-6,ASRSTRSNYGYT
TRBV5-6,ASSLWTAPNYGYT
TRBV5-6,ASSPRTGDYEQY
TRBV4-3,ASSPRLAGGPKNIQY
TRBV20-1,SAHSGGNYNEQF
TRBV3-1,ASSNSVNYGYT
TRBV6-1,ASVGHTQETQY
TRBV11-3,ASSLGDLQEAQY
TRBV6-1,ASSAHTVNTEAF
TRBV29-1,SAPGTDSFGYT
TRBV29-1,SANRGRSGDEQY
TRBV20-1,SAGSGGAWTDTQY
TRBV7-2,ASSLVFDSQETQY
TRBV18,ASHQGGTYEQY
TRBV6-1,ASSDPTQGQF
TRBV6-1,ASSFPPDTQY
TRBV28,ARGGRTVYNEQF
TRBV6-2/TRBV6-3,ASSPWSSQGGEQY
TRBV6-1,ASSERAANQPQH
TRBV7-2,ASSIGRGETQY
TRBV20-1,SDRGAKAGDFYGYT
TRBV14,ASSQAGTENQPQH
TRBV5-1,ASSLDSFSYNSPLH